The 5 T cell receptor beta chains listed next were all sequenced from one sample in a study of cytomegalovirus exposure and HLA in healthy donors. PCR involved 60 Vbeta and 13 Jbeta primers. Data came from immunoSEQ multiplex PCR; TCRdb stores just in-frame clones and leaves some out. The sample has about 120,000 clones, 80% to 85% seen once. Sequencing was performed on PBMCs. These receptors all stem from a human donor in good health.

This chain joins TRBV13 and TRBJ1-2; D remains unclear. CDR3 length: 15 residues. Trimming removed 2 bases from V and 6 bases from J, with 16 bases in between. The V gene's germline CDR1 is PRHDT and CDR2 FYEKMQ (reference sequence). The CDR3 sequence is CASSLRRSGEDGYTF. As DNA, the CDR3 is TGTGCCAGCAGCTTACGGCGGAGCGGCGAGGATGGCTACACCTTC.

This chain joins TRBV27 and TRBJ1-1, with D unclear. The CDR3 consists of 13 residues. The ends were cut back, 5 bases at V and 5 bases at J, with 12 bases in the middle. Germline V gives CDR1 MNHEY, CDR2 SMNVEV (reference sequence). The CDR3 loop reads CASSALRGTEAFF. Here the CDR3 DNA reads TGTGCCAGCAGTGCCCTCAGAGGGACTGAAGCTTTCTTT.

The gene calls are TRBV6-6 and TRBJ2-5, with 9 bases matching TRBD1. The closer fit of TRBJ2-7 to the DNA end suggests the J call may be wrong. The length of the CDR3 is 16 residues. CDR1 MNHNY and CDR2 SVGAGI come from the germline V gene (reference sequence). The CDR3 DNA reads as TGTGCCAGCAGTTACTCCTACAGGGGGCAAGACTACGAGCAGTACTTC. This codes for CASSYSYRGQDYEQYF.

The chain recombines TRBV19 with TRBJ1-2, with 8 bases lining up with TRBD1. Germline lookup yields CDR1 LNHDA and CDR2 SQIVND (reference sequence). The V gene end was trimmed by 11 bases and the J gene end by 3 bases; junction bases not matched to a gene: 5. This CDR3 spans 12 amino acids. For the CDR3, the DNA is TGTGCCGGCTACAGGGGGGACTATGGCTACACCTTC. Protein sequence: CAGYRGDYGYTF.

This clone was seen only a few times. This chain links TRBV6-5 with TRBJ1-2; D perhaps matches TRBD1 (6 bases). This CDR3 comprises 13 residues. Germline CDR1 MNHEY, CDR2 SVGAGI. The germline V and J ends were trimmed by 5 bases and 5 bases, with 12 bases remaining between them. The CDR3 spells CASSPDREYGYTF. CDR3 coding DNA: TGTGCCAGCAGTCCGGACAGAGAGTATGGCTACACCTTC.